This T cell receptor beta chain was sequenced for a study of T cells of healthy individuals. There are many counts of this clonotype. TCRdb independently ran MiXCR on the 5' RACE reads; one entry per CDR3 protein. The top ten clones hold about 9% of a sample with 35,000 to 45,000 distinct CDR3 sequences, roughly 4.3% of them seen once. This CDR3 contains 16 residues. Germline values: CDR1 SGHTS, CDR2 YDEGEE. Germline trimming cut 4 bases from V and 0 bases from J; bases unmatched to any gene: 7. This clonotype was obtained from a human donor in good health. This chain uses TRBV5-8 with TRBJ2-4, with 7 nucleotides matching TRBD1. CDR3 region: CASSTGDSLAKNIQYF. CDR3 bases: TGTGCCAGCAGCACAGGGGACAGCCTAGCCAAAAACATTCAGTACTTC.